The rows below give T cell receptor beta chains drawn from one sample of a study of CD8 T cells in Susac syndrome. TCRdb passed the immunoSEQ multiplex PCR reads through MiXCR, listing each CDR3 protein once. The sample lists 250,000 to 300,000 distinct CDR3 sequences; approximately 85% were seen once. The sample taken for sequencing was CD8+ T cells from PBMCs. These receptors were collected from a human donor with multiple sclerosis. The CDR3 runs from the conserved cysteine through the conserved F or W. A D gene is named only where the DNA matches it firmly. The size entry is marked missing in some rows and otherwise reads once, few, many or a size class.

length: 15
V: TRBV27
D: TRBD2
J: TRBJ2-7
size: .
DNA: TGTGCCAGCAGTCTAGCGGGAGGGAGGCCCTACGAGCAGTACTTC
CDR3: CASSLAGGRPYEQYF

length: 12
V: TRBV29-1
D: .
J: TRBJ1-2
size: .
DNA: TGCAGCGTTGAAGAGGGGGCGCATGGCTACACCTTC
CDR3: CSVEEGAHGYTF

length: 15
V: TRBV6-1
D: TRBD1
J: TRBJ1-2
size: .
DNA: TGTGCCAGCAGCTGGGACAGGGGACGGGACTATGGCTACACCTTC
CDR3: CASSWDRGRDYGYTF

length: 12
V: TRBV2
D: .
J: TRBJ1-1
size: .
DNA: TGTGCCACCGGCCCCATGAACACTGAAGCTTTCTTT
CDR3: CATGPMNTEAFF

length: 13
V: TRBV30
D: TRBD1
J: TRBJ1-1
size: .
DNA: TGTGCCTGGAGTCAGGGGGGGAACACTGAAGCTTTCTTT
CDR3: CAWSQGGNTEAFF

length: 14
V: TRBV5-1
D: .
J: TRBJ2-7
size: .
DNA: TGCGCCAGCAGCTTGGACGCCGGAACCTACGAGCAGTACTTC
CDR3: CASSLDAGTYEQYF

length: 15
V: TRBV9
D: .
J: TRBJ1-1
size: .
DNA: TGTGCCAGCAGCGCCTACAGGGTAACCGGCACTGAAGCTTTCTTT
CDR3: CASSAYRVTGTEAFF

length: 15
V: TRBV20-1
D: TRBD2
J: TRBJ2-1
size: .
DNA: TGCAGTGCCCTAGGGCGGGAGGGCCTGTACAATGAGCAGTTCTTC
CDR3: CSALGREGLYNEQFF

length: 12
V: TRBV3-1
D: .
J: TRBJ2-5
size: .
DNA: TGTGCCAGCTCGACAGGTCAAGAGACCCAGTACTTC
CDR3: CASSTGQETQYF

length: 13
V: TRBV20-1
D: TRBD2
J: TRBJ2-1
size: once
DNA: TGCAGTGCTAGAATAGCGGGAGTAGGGGAGCAGTTCTTC
CDR3: CSARIAGVGEQFF

length: 14
V: TRBV7-2
D: .
J: TRBJ1-2
size: few
DNA: TGTGCCAGCAGCCCCCAGACGGTTAACTATGGCTACACCTTC
CDR3: CASSPQTVNYGYTF

length: 17
V: TRBV11-2
D: .
J: TRBJ1-6
size: .
DNA: TGTGCCAGCACCCCGTCGTCCTACCCCTCCTATAATTCACCCCTCCACTTT
CDR3: CASTPSSYPSYNSPLHF

length: 13
V: TRBV27
D: .
J: TRBJ2-1
size: .
DNA: TGTGCCAGCAGTTTTTCAAGCATCTATGAGCAGTTCTTC
CDR3: CASSFSSIYEQFF

length: 17
V: TRBV9
D: TRBD2
J: TRBJ2-5
size: .
DNA: TGTGCCAGCAGCGTAGAGTGGCGGGAGGGGTCCGAAGAGACCCAGTACTTC
CDR3: CASSVEWREGSEETQYF

length: 13
V: TRBV9
D: TRBD2
J: TRBJ2-5
size: .
DNA: TGTGCAAGTACGACTAGCGGGATCGAGACCCAGTACTTC
CDR3: CASTTSGIETQYF

length: 16
V: TRBV2
D: .
J: TRBJ1-4
size: .
DNA: TGTGCCAGCAGCTGGGACCTCAACGAACCTAATGAAAAACTGTTTTTT
CDR3: CASSWDLNEPNEKLFF

length: 15
V: TRBV9
D: TRBD1
J: TRBJ2-3
size: .
DNA: TGTGCCAGCAGCGGAACAGGGGACAGCACAGATACGCAGTATTTT
CDR3: CASSGTGDSTDTQYF

length: 14
V: TRBV27
D: .
J: TRBJ2-3
size: few
DNA: TGTGCCAGCAGTTTCCTCGGTAGGACAGATACGCAGTATTTT
CDR3: CASSFLGRTDTQYF

length: 15
V: TRBV28
D: .
J: TRBJ1-2
size: few
DNA: TGTGCCAGCAGTTTGCCCGGGGACGTGGCGCCTGGCTACACCTTC
CDR3: CASSLPGDVAPGYTF

length: 16
V: TRBV4-1
D: .
J: TRBJ2-1
size: .
DNA: TGCGCCAGCAGCCAAGATTACCAGGAACCCTACAATGAGCAGTTCTTC
CDR3: CASSQDYQEPYNEQFF

length: 16
V: TRBV5-4
D: .
J: TRBJ1-2
size: once
DNA: TGTGCCAGCTTACCAGACCCCGGACAGCTGAACTATGGCTACACCTTC
CDR3: CASLPDPGQLNYGYTF

length: 20
V: TRBV4-3
D: .
J: TRBJ2-1
size: .
DNA: TGCGCCAGCAGCCAATTCCTCGAAGGGGAGAGTAGCTCACTTCACAATGAGCAGTTCTTC
CDR3: CASSQFLEGESSSLHNEQFF

length: 12
V: TRBV27
D: .
J: TRBJ2-2
size: few
DNA: TGTGCCAGCAGTTTAGGGGTCGGGGAGCTGTTTTTT
CDR3: CASSLGVGELFF

length: 18
V: TRBV6-5
D: .
J: TRBJ1-1
size: once
DNA: TGTGCCAGCAGTTACGGGATGGGCCAGGCGGGGGAATTGGGTGAAGCTTTCTTT
CDR3: CASSYGMGQAGELGEAFF

length: 16
V: TRBV4-3
D: .
J: TRBJ1-1
size: .
DNA: TGCGCCAGCAGCCCAAAATCTTCAGGCGTGAACACTGAAGCTTTCTTT
CDR3: CASSPKSSGVNTEAFF

length: 13
V: TRBV20-1
D: TRBD1
J: TRBJ1-1
size: .
DNA: TGCAGTGCTAGAAGCAGGGGGGAGACTGAAGCTTTCTTT
CDR3: CSARSRGETEAFF

length: 15
V: TRBV15
D: .
J: TRBJ1-5
size: once
DNA: TGTGCCACCAGCACAACCGGGGGGGGAAATCAGCCCCAGCATTTT
CDR3: CATSTTGGGNQPQHF

length: 18
V: TRBV5-5
D: TRBD1
J: TRBJ2-3
size: .
DNA: TGTGCCAGCAGCTTGGCCCCAGGGGGCGGGCCTAGCACAGATACGCAGTATTTT
CDR3: CASSLAPGGGPSTDTQYF

length: 16
V: TRBV7-9
D: TRBD2
J: TRBJ2-1
size: once
DNA: TGTGCCAGCAGCCCGCGACTAGCGGGGCTTTACAATGAGCAGTTCTTC
CDR3: CASSPRLAGLYNEQFF

length: 19
V: TRBV4-3
D: TRBD1
J: TRBJ2-5
size: .
DNA: TGCGCCAGCAGCCAAGTCGGAGTGAGAACAGGGGGGTGGCGAGAGACCCAGTACTTC
CDR3: CASSQVGVRTGGWRETQYF

length: 14
V: TRBV5-6
D: TRBD2
J: TRBJ2-7
size: .
DNA: TGTGCCAGCAGTGTCGGACTAGCGGGAGTTGAGCAGTACTTC
CDR3: CASSVGLAGVEQYF

length: 15
V: TRBV15
D: TRBD1
J: TRBJ2-1
size: .
DNA: TGTGCCACCAGCAGAGTCCCCCAGGGGGCAAGAGAGCAGTTCTTC
CDR3: CATSRVPQGAREQFF

length: 14
V: TRBV28
D: .
J: TRBJ2-7
size: .
DNA: TGTGCCAGCAGTTTGGGGCAGGGGATAGCCGAGCAGTACTTC
CDR3: CASSLGQGIAEQYF

length: 14
V: TRBV20-1
D: TRBD2
J: TRBJ2-1
size: .
DNA: TGCAGTGCTAGGGGGACTAGCGGCTACAATGAGCAGTTCTTC
CDR3: CSARGTSGYNEQFF

length: 15
V: TRBV28
D: .
J: TRBJ2-7
size: .
DNA: TGTGCCAGCACCCCCCCCGAGAGGAGGCACTACGAGCAGTACTTC
CDR3: CASTPPERRHYEQYF

length: 16
V: TRBV3-1
D: TRBD1
J: TRBJ2-7
size: .
DNA: TGTGCCAGCAGCCCCCGACAGGGGACCTACACCTACGAGCAGTACTTC
CDR3: CASSPRQGTYTYEQYF

length: 15
V: TRBV7-9
D: TRBD2
J: TRBJ2-1
size: .
DNA: TGTGCCAGCAGCTTGGGGACTAGCATTATTTATGAGCAGTTCTTC
CDR3: CASSLGTSIIYEQFF

length: 14
V: TRBV21-1
D: .
J: TRBJ2-7
size: .
DNA: TGTGCCAGCAGGGGGACTAGCGGCACCTACGAGCAGTACTTC
CDR3: CASRGTSGTYEQYF

length: 15
V: TRBV2
D: .
J: TRBJ2-1
size: .
DNA: TGTGCCAGGAGAGGGGTTGGCTACTCCTACAATGAGCAGTTCTTC
CDR3: CARRGVGYSYNEQFF

length: 16
V: TRBV7-9
D: TRBD2
J: TRBJ2-1
size: .
DNA: TGTGCCAGCAGCCTGGTACTAGCGGGACCCTACAATGAGCAGTTCTTC
CDR3: CASSLVLAGPYNEQFF

length: 16
V: TRBV15
D: TRBD1
J: TRBJ2-7
size: .
DNA: TGTGCCACCAGCAGGGACAGGGCCACGGGTACGGGAGAGCAGTACTTC
CDR3: CATSRDRATGTGEQYF

length: 14
V: TRBV12-3/TRBV12-4
D: .
J: TRBJ2-5
size: .
DNA: TGTGCCAGCAGTTTGTGGGAGAGGGGGGAGACCCAGTACTTC
CDR3: CASSLWERGETQYF

length: 14
V: TRBV6-1
D: .
J: TRBJ2-1
size: .
DNA: TGTGCCAGCAGCCAGGCCAGGGAATACAATGAGCAGTTCTTC
CDR3: CASSQAREYNEQFF

length: 15
V: TRBV27
D: .
J: TRBJ2-2
size: .
DNA: TGTGCCACTAGTAGGTGGACAGTGAACACCGGGGAGCTGTTTTTT
CDR3: CATSRWTVNTGELFF

length: 15
V: TRBV9
D: TRBD1
J: TRBJ2-1
size: .
DNA: TGTGCCAGCAGCGTAGCCGGACAGGGGTACAATGAGCAGTTCTTC
CDR3: CASSVAGQGYNEQFF

length: 16
V: TRBV3-1
D: TRBD2
J: TRBJ2-7
size: .
DNA: TGTGCCAGCAGCCAAATCCCCGGACTAGCGGGAGGGTGGCAGTACTTC
CDR3: CASSQIPGLAGGWQYF

length: 14
V: TRBV18
D: .
J: TRBJ2-1
size: few
DNA: TGTGCCAGCTCACCCGGGGGCTCCTACAATGAGCAGTTCTTC
CDR3: CASSPGGSYNEQFF

length: 17
V: TRBV28
D: TRBD1
J: TRBJ2-1
size: once
DNA: TGTGCCAGCAGACTACGACAGGGGAGCACGCGAGGCAATGAGCAGTTCTTC
CDR3: CASRLRQGSTRGNEQFF

length: 14
V: TRBV28
D: .
J: TRBJ1-5
size: few
DNA: TGTGCCAGCAGTTTAAGGGGGACCAATCAGCCCCAGCATTTT
CDR3: CASSLRGTNQPQHF

length: 16
V: TRBV7-9
D: .
J: TRBJ2-7
size: .
DNA: TGTGCCAGCAGCTCCCGGGATTTAACGGGGGACTACGAGCAGTACTTC
CDR3: CASSSRDLTGDYEQYF

length: 14
V: TRBV27
D: TRBD1
J: TRBJ2-7
size: .
DNA: TGTGCCAGCAGTTTATGGGGACAGGGGAACGAGCAGTACTTC
CDR3: CASSLWGQGNEQYF

length: 19
V: TRBV20-1
D: TRBD2
J: TRBJ2-1
size: .
DNA: TGCAGTGCTAGAGATCCCAGCCTAGCGGGAGCCCGATTCTACAATGAGCAGTTCTTC
CDR3: CSARDPSLAGARFYNEQFF

length: 14
V: TRBV27
D: .
J: TRBJ2-2
size: .
DNA: TGTGCCAGCAGTTTTAACCAGAACACCGGGGAGCTGTTTTTT
CDR3: CASSFNQNTGELFF

length: 16
V: TRBV5-6
D: .
J: TRBJ1-2
size: once
DNA: TGTGCCAGCAGGCGGACACCCAACTACCTTGGCTATGGCTGCACCTTC
CDR3: CASRRTPNYLGYGCTF